This entry concerns a single T cell receptor (beta chain). Its antigen is unidentified. These data are taken from a study of OX40 agonist ivuxolimab in advanced cancers. Exclusion of a patient followed from autoimmune disease history or systemic immunosuppression. Blood specimens came from baseline, cycle 4 day 1, and cycle 7 day 1. Assay used: immunoSEQ multiplex PCR; TCRdb lists only in-frame clones, some missing. The profile shows more than 50,000 clones, 84% of them singletons. Study-wide results and limits: Among some nonresponders, normalized T-cell clonal expansion was also low. The study found that CD8+ T cells averaged more expanded clones than CD4+.

Germline CDR1 and CDR2: SGHVS and FNYEAQ. The junction had 13 bases not matched to a gene; V was cut back by 1 base and J by 7 bases. The length of the CDR3 is 18 residues. The specimen comprised CD4+ or CD8+ T cells sorted from blood, sampled in a trial of the OX40 agonist ivuxolimab. This TCR came from an adult with an advanced solid tumor such as melanoma, head and neck, liver or kidney cancer. This chain links TRBV7-6 with TRBJ2-1; 10 positions agree with TRBD1. For the CDR3, the DNA is TGTGCCAGCAGCTTAGAGTGGGTGGGGACAGGGGCGTATAATGAGCAGTTCTTC. Translating it yields CASSLEWVGTGAYNEQFF. The variable domain in full, completed from reference TRBV7-6 and TRBJ2-1, reads GAGVSQSPRYKVTKRGQDVALRCDPISGHVSLYWYRQALGQGPEFLTYFNYEAQQDKSGLPNDRFSAERPEGSISTLTIQRTEQRDSAMYRCASSLEWVGTGAYNEQFFGPGTRLTVL.